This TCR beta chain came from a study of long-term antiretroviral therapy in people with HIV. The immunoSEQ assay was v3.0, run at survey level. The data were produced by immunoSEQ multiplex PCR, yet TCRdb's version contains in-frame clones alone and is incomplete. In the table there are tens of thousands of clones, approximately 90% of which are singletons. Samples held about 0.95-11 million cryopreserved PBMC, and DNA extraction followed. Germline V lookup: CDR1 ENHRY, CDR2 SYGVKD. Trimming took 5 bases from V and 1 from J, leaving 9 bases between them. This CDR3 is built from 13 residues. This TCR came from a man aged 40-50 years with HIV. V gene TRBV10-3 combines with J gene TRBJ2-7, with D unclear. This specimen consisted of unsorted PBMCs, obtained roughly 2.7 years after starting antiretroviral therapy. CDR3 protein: CAISTLDSYEQYF. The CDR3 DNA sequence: TGTGCCATCAGTACACTGGATTCCTACGAGCAGTACTTC.